This entry concerns a single T cell receptor beta chain. The antigen is undetermined. The primer mix had 60 Vbeta and 13 Jbeta primers. Method: immunoSEQ multiplex PCR; TCRdb's copy keeps in-frame clones and lacks some. The table shows roughly 140,000 clones, with about 80% occurring only once. This specimen belongs to a study of cytomegalovirus exposure and HLA in healthy donors. Findings of the study overall: The likely explanation for a cluster of highly shared sequence variants was sequencing artifact. Analysis was carried out at a later point, and it linked a missense DCLRE1C variant to TCR beta V- and J-gene trimming.

This TCR was recovered from a man in his late teens or twenties in good health and CMV-seronegative. What was sequenced was PBMCs.

CDR3 coding DNA: TGTGCCAGTAGTTTCAGCTCCTATAATTCACCCCTCCACTTT. This encodes CASSFSSYNSPLHF. This sequence joins TRBV19 and TRBJ1-6; D is unclear. CDR3 length: 14 amino acids. The germline CDR1 and CDR2 sequences are LNHDA and SQIVND (reference sequence). Trimming cost V 5 bases and J 0 bases, with 5 bases left between them.